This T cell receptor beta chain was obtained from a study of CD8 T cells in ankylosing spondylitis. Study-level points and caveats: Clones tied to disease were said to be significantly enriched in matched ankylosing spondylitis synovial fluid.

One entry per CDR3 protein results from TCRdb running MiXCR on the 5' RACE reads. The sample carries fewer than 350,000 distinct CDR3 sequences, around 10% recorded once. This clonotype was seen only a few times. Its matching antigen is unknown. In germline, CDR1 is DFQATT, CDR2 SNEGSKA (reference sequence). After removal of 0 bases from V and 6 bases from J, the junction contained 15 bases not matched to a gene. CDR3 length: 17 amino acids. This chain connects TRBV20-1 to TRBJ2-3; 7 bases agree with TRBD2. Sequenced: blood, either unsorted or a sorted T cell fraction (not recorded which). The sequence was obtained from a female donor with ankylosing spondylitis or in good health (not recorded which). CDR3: CSARDKFPTGGRDTQYF. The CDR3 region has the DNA TGCAGTGCTAGAGATAAGTTCCCAACCGGGGGGAGGGATACGCAGTATTTT.